This paragraph covers one T cell receptor (beta chain) sequence. This sample stems from a study of shared clonotypes between healthy human individuals. The naive CD8 subset, CD45RO-negative cells positively selected for CCR7, excluded terminally differentiated effector memory CD45RA+ cells. Here immunoSEQ multiplex PCR was the method, and the copy in TCRdb shows in-frame clones only, minus some. Of roughly 2,000,000 clones listed, less than 95% are singletons. CDR1 is WSHSY, CDR2 SAAADI, per germline. The CDR3 extends over 12 amino acids. Sequencing used naive CD8+ T cells sorted from blood. The rearrangement links TRBV10-2 to TRBJ2-2; weak D call: TRBD1 (6 bases). The source of this sequence is a man aged 18 to 29 in good health. The CDR3 coding sequence is TGCGCTACAGGGCCGAACACCGGGGAGCTGTTTTTT. This codes for CATGPNTGELFF.